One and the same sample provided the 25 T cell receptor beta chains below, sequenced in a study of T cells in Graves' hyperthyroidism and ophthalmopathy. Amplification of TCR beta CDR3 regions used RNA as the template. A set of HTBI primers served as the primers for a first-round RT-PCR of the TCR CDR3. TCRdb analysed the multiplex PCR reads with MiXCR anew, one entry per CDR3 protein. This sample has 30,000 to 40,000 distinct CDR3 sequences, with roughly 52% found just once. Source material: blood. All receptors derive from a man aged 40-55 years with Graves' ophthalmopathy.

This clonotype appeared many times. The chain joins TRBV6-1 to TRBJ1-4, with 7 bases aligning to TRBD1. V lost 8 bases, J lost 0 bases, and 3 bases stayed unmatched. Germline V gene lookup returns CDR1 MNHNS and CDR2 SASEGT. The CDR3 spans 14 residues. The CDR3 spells CASGGQATNEKLFF. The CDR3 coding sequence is TGTGCCAGCGGAGGACAGGCAACTAATGAAAAACTGTTTTTT.

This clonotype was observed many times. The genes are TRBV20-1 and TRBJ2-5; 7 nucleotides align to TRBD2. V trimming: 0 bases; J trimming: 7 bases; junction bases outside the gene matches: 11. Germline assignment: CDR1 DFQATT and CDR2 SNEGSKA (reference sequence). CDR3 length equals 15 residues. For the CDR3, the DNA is TGCAGTGCTAGAGATGTAACTAGCGCTATGGGGACCCAGTACTTC. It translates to CSARDVTSAMGTQYF.

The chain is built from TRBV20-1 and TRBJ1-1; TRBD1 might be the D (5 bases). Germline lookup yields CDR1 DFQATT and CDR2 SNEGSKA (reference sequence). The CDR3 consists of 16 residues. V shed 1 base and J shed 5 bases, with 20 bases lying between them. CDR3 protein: CSARGSGSRGKTEAFF. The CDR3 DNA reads TGCAGTGCTAGAGGCAGTGGGTCTAGGGGAAAAACTGAAGCTTTCTTT.

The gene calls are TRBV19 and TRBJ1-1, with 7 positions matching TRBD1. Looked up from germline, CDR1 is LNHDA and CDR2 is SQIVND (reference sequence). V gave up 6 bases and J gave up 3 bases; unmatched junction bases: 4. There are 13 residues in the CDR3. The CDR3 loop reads CASSQGGYTEAFF. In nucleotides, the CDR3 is TGTGCCAGTAGCCAAGGGGGCTACACTGAAGCTTTCTTT.

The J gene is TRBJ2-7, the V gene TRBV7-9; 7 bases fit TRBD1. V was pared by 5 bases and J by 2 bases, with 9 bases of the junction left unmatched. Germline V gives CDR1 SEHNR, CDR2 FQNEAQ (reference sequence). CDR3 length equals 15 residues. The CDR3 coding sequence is TGTGCCAGCAGCCAACCTCTAGGGGGCCCCTACGAGCAGTACTTC. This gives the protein CASSQPLGGPYEQYF.

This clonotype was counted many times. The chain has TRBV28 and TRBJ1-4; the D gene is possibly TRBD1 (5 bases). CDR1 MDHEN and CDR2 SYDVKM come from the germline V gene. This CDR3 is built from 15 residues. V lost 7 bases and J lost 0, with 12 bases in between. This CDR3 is CASTRGLATNEKLFF. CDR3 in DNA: TGTGCCAGCACCCGGGGACTTGCAACTAATGAAAAACTGTTTTTT.

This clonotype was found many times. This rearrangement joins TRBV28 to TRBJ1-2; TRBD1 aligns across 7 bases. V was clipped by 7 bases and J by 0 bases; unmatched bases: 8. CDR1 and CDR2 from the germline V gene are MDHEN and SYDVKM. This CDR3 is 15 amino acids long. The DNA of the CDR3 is TGTGCCAGCAACCCGGACAGGAGAGCTAACTATGGCTACACCTTC. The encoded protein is CASNPDRRANYGYTF.

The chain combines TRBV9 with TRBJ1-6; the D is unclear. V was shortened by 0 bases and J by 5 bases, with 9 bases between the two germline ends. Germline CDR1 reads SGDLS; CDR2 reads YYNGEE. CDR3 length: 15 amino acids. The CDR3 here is CASSVGPLHNSPLHF. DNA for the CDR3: TGTGCCAGCAGCGTAGGGCCGCTACATAATTCACCCCTCCACTTT.

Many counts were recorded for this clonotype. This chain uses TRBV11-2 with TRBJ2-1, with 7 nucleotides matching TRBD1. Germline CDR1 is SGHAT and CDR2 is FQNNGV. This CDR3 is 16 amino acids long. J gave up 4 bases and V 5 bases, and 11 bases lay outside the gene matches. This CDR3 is CASSPRTGLGYNEQFF. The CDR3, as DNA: TGTGCCAGCAGCCCACGGACAGGTTTGGGGTACAATGAGCAGTTCTTC. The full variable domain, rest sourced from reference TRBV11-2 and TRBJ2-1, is EAGVAQSPRYKIIEKRQSVAFWCNPISGHATLYWYQQILGQGPKLLIQFQNNGVVDDSQLPKDRFSAERLKGVDSTLKIQPAKLEDSAVYLCASSPRTGLGYNEQFFGPGTRLTVL.

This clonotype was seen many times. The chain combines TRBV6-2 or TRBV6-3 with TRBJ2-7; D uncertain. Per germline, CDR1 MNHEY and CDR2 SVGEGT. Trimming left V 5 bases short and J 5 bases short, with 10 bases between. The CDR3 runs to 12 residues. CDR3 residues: CASSPGFDEQYF. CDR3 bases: TGTGCCAGCAGTCCAGGATTTGACGAGCAGTACTTC.

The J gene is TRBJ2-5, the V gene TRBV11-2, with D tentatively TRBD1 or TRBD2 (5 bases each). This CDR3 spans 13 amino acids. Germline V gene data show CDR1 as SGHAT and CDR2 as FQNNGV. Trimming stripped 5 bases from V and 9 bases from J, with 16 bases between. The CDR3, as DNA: TGTGCCAGCAGCCCAGGGACCAATCAGCCCCAGTACTTC. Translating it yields CASSPGTNQPQYF.

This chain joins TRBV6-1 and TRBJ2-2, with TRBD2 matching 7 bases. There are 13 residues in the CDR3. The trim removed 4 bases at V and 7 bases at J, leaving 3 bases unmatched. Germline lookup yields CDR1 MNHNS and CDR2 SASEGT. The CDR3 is CASSVRTSGELFF. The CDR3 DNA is TGTGCCAGCAGTGTCAGGACTAGCGGGGAGCTGTTTTTT.

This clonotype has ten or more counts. The chain's CDR3 is CASARDRGPSYEQYF. DNA for the CDR3: TGTGCCAGCGCCCGGGACAGGGGCCCTTCCTACGAGCAGTACTTC. The V and J genes are TRBV28 and TRBJ2-7, with 10 bases that match TRBD1. The CDR3 has 15 residues. Trimming took 8 bases from V and 1 from J; bases not matched to a gene: 8. Germline CDR1 MDHEN, CDR2 SYDVKM.

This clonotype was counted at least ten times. The CDR3 bases are TGTGCCAGCAGCGCAACCTTACAGGGAGGGTCCGGGGAGCTGTTTTTT. This translates into CASSATLQGGSGELFF. The chain recombines TRBV7-6 with TRBJ2-2; D is perhaps TRBD2 (7 bases). CDR1 SGHVS and CDR2 FNYEAQ come from the germline V gene. CDR3 length equals 16 residues. V lost 5 bases, J lost 6 bases, and 19 bases lay in between.

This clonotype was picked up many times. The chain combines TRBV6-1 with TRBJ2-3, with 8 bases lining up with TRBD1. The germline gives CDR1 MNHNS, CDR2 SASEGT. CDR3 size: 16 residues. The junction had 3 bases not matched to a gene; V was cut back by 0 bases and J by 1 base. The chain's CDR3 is CASSEAETGGTDTQYF. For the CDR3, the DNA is TGTGCCAGCAGTGAAGCTGAGACAGGGGGCACAGATACGCAGTATTTT.

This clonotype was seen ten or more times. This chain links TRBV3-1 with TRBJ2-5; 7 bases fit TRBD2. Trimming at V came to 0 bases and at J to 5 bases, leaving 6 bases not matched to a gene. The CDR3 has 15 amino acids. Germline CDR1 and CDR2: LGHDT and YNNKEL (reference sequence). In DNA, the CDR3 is TGTGCCAGCAGCCAAGACTGGGACTACTGGGAGACCCAGTACTTC. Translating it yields CASSQDWDYWETQYF.

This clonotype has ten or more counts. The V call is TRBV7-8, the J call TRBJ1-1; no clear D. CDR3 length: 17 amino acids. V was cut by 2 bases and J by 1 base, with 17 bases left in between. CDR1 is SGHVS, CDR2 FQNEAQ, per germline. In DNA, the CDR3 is TGTGCCAGCAGCTTATTACGCCGGGGAAAGGGGAACACTGAAGCTTTCTTT. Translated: CASSLLRRGKGNTEAFF.

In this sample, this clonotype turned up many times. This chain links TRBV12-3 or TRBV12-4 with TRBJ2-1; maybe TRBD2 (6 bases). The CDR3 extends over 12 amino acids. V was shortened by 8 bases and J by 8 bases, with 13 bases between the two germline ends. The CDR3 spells CASGPRRDEQFF. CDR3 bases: TGTGCCAGCGGTCCTAGGAGGGATGAGCAGTTCTTC.

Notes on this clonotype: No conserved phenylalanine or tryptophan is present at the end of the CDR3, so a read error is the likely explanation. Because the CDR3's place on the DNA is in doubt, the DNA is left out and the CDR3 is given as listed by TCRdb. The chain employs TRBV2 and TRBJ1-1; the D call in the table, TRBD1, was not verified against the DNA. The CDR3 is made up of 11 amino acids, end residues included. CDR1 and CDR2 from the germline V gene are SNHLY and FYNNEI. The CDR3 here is CASRVRTGAFY.

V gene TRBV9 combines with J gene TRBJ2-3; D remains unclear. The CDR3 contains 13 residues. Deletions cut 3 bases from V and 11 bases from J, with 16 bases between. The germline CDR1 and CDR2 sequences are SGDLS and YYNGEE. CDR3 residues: CASSDNRAKEQYF. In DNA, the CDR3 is TGTGCCAGCAGCGACAATAGGGCCAAGGAGCAGTATTTT.

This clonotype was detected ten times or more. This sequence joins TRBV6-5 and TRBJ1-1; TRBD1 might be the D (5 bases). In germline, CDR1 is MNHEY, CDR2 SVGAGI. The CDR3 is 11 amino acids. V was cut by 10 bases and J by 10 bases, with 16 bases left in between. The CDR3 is CATKGPRGAFF. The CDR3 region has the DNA TGTGCCACCAAGGGGCCTAGAGGAGCTTTCTTT.

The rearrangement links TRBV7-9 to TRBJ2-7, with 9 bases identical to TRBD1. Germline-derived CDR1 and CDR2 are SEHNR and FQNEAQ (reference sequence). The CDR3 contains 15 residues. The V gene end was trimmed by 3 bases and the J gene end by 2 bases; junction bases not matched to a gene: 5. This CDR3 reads CASSLHDRGAYEQYF. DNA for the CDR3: TGTGCCAGCAGCTTGCATGACAGGGGGGCCTACGAGCAGTACTTC.

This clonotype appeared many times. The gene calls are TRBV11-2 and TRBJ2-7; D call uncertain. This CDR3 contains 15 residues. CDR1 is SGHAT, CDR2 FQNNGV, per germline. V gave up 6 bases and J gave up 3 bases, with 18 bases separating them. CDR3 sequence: CASSIILGSFYEQYF. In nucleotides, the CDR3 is TGTGCCAGCAGTATCATTTTGGGCAGCTTCTACGAGCAGTACTTC. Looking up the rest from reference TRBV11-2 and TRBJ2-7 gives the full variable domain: EAGVAQSPRYKIIEKRQSVAFWCNPISGHATLYWYQQILGQGPKLLIQFQNNGVVDDSQLPKDRFSAERLKGVDSTLKIQPAKLEDSAVYLCASSIILGSFYEQYFGPGTRLTVT.

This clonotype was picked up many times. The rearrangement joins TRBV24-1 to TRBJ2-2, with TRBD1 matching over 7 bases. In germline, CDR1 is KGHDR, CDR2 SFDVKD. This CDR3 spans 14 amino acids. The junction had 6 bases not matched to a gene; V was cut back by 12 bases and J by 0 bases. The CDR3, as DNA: TGTGCCGCGACCGGGACAGCGAACACCGGGGAGCTGTTTTTT. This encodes CAATGTANTGELFF.

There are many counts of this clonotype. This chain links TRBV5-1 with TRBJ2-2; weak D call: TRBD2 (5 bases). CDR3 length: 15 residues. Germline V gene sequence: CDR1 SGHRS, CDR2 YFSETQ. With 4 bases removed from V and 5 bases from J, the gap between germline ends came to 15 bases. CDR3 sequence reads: CASSPPRGYTGELFF. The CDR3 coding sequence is TGCGCCAGCAGCCCACCTAGAGGGTATACCGGGGAGCTGTTTTTT.